This T cell receptor beta chain was obtained from a study of blood T cells in healthy people across ages (dated by TCRdb to between 2014 and 2017). Study-wide context: Template switching captured roughly one uniquely barcoded TCR beta cDNA molecule per two T cells in model experiments. Using the same blood draw, the study looked at two additional independent replicas of 1 million unique cDNA reads for two donors, one aged 18 to 29 and the other aged 80 or older. To avoid experimental bias, donors of different ages were randomly spread across the sequencing lanes. Age-related changes in TCR beta repertoire diversity were measured in the study by deep sequencing normalized with unique cDNA molecular identifiers. The donors were divided into four age groups: young (average approximately 17 years), middle-aged (under 40), aged (approximately 62) and long-lived (about 80). Study-wide findings and limitations: Estimates of total diversity based on one million sequenced T cells were considered lower bounds and underestimates. Because profiling used bulk unsorted PBMCs, naive and antigen-experienced compartments could not be compared conclusively. As age increased, observed TCR beta diversity per million T cells dropped in a roughly linear way, and a significant reduction was already evident by age 40. Observed TCR beta diversity correlated strongly with the percentage of naive T cells measured by flow cytometry. Donor CMV infection status was unknown, potentially confounding age-related changes in expanded clonotypes. Compared with the aged group, the long-lived group had more naive CD4+ T cells, fewer expanded clones and increased TCR diversity, a pattern suggesting age selection.

Preparation of the library involved 5' RACE. The sequencing machine was an Illumina HiSeq 2500. A second PCR of roughly 6 to 11 cycles was run with a J-beta primer mix and a sample-barcoded 5' primer. Each TCR beta cDNA molecule received a unique molecular identifier from a template-switch 5' adaptor carrying 12 random nucleotides. At least 3 million CDR3-containing paired-end reads were obtained from each sample. The Mint cDNA synthesis kit, primed by a TRBC-specific oligonucleotide, was used to synthesize first-strand cDNA from all RNA. Following uracil-DNA glycosylase treatment, a first 18-cycle PCR with universal primers M1SS and BC2_uni_R was performed on all cDNA. The authors processed their data as follows. Normalization of each sample was performed by random selection of 1 million high-quality reads, each carrying a distinct molecular identifier. Instead of being binned into consensus sequences, reads with shared molecular identifiers were discarded. MiTCR, run with a Q25 quality threshold and the strictest error-elimination algorithm, handled CDR3 identification, clonotype clustering and error correction. A nonparametric unseen species model with Euler transformation was used to estimate a lower bound on total TCR beta diversity. TCRdb trimmed public reads at Q25 via fastp, called clones via MiXCR and kept in-frame beta chains. For every CDR3 protein sequence, its rows merge into one entry that carries the most common genes and DNA. What appears here as the V and J calls and clone size reflects TCRdb's work, not the paper's. This sample has some 1.1 million distinct CDR3 sequences in its table, and less than 45% of those were observed once. The ten biggest clones cover less than 15% of the sample.

There are 9 amino acids in the CDR3, from cysteine to phenylalanine inclusive. Here the CDR3 DNA is all that survives: 27 bases in frame from base 1. According to the germline V gene (reference sequence), CDR1 reads DFQATT and CDR2 reads SNEGSKA. The germline ends are 8 bases apart after V is trimmed by 7 bases and J by 7 bases. Systemically healthy Caucasian individuals from Russia, approximately 39 in total and aged roughly 6 to 95 years, were included as donors. Each donor gave 8 to 10 milliliters of peripheral blood, collected into EDTA-treated Vacutainer tubes. Ficoll-Paque density-gradient centrifugation was used to isolate PBMCs, with at least 6.5 million per sample. Total RNA, at least 6 micrograms per sample, was extracted from PBMCs with Trizol reagent. Naive CD45RAhigh/CD27high T cell percentages were measured by flow cytometry on a PBMC aliquot from every donor. With regard to this clonotype: What this receptor recognizes is not known. No per-base quality is available; no much larger clone lies one base away.

The specimen sequenced was blood. The clonotype was recovered from a man aged 18 to 35 in good health. The sequence links TRBV20-1 to TRBJ2-7; the D gene assignment is ambiguous. The bases are TGCAGTGTAGGACGGGAGCAGTACTTC. It is translated as CSVGREQYF.